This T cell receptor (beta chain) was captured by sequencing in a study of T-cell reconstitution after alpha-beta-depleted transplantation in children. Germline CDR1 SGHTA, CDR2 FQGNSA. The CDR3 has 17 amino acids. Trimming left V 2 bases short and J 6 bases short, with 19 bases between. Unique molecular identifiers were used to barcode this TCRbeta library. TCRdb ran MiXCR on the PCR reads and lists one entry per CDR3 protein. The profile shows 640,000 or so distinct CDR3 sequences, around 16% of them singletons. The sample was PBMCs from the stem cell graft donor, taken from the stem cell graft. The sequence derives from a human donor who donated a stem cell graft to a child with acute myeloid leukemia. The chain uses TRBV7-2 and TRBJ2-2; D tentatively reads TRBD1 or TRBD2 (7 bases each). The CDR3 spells CASSLQGGRGVSGELFF. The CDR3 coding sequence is TGTGCCAGCAGCTTACAGGGGGGGCGCGGGGTTTCCGGGGAGCTGTTTTTT.